A single sample is the source of the 2 T cell receptor beta chains below, sequenced in a study of OX40 agonist ivuxolimab in advanced cancers. Generated by immunoSEQ multiplex PCR, the TCRdb table keeps only in-frame clones and is missing some. This table holds tens of thousands of clones, about 88% found once. Sequenced material: CD4+ or CD8+ T cells sorted from blood, taken in a trial of the OX40 agonist ivuxolimab. The receptors originated from an adult with an advanced solid tumor such as melanoma, head and neck, liver or kidney cancer.

V usage is TRBV7-2 and J usage is TRBJ2-3, with 9 bases identical to TRBD2. Germline V gene data show CDR1 as SGHTA and CDR2 as FQGNSA. J gave up 1 base and V 5 bases, and 4 bases lay outside the gene matches. The CDR3 runs to 15 residues. The CDR3: CASSTGLAGTDTQYF. The CDR3 DNA follows: TGTGCCAGCAGCACGGGACTAGCAGGCACAGATACGCAGTATTTT.

This clone occurred once. The chain couples TRBV21-1 to TRBJ1-2; whether TRBD1, the table's D call, matches the DNA was not checked. TRBV21-1 constitutes a pseudogene. This CDR3 has 13 residues. The DNA for the CDR3 is TGTGCCAGCAGCAAGGGGCCTCACCATGGCTACACCTTC. Protein product: CASSKGPHHGYTF.